This entry features one T cell receptor beta chain sequence. A read error may account for a junction end that differs from germline. This entry is derived from a study of T-cell memory formation after mild COVID-19. One entry per CDR3 protein, called by TCRdb with MiXCR from the 5' RACE reads. The sample lists nearly 350,000 distinct CDR3 sequences, roughly 13% occurring once. Germline CDR1 LGHDT, CDR2 YNNKEL (reference sequence). This CDR3 comprises 17 residues. The sample taken for sequencing was PBMCs or a T cell subset sorted from them (not recorded which). The origin of this receptor is a man aged 18 to 29 who had mild COVID-19 (a few samples of this study predate the infection). Cell type and time point are not known. The V and J genes are TRBV3-1 and TRBJ2-5, with 9 positions matching TRBD2. CDR3 sequence (DNA): TGTGCCTGCAGCCAAGATGGCGGGGGGGGGTACCAAGAGACCCAGTACTTC. It translates to CACSQDGGGGYQETQYF.